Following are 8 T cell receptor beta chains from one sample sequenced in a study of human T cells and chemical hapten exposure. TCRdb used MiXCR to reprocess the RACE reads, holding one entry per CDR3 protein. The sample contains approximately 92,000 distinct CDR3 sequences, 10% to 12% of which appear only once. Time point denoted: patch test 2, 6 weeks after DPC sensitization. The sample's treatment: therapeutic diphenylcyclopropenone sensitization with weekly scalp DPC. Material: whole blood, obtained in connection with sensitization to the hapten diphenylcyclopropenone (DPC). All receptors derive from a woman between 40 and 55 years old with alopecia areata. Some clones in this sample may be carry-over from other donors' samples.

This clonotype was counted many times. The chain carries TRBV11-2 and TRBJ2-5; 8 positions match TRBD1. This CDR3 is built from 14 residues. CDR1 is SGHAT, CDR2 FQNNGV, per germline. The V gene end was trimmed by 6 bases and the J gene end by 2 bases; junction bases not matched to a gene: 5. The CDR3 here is CASRPTGGQETQYF. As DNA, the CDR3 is TGTGCCAGCAGGCCTACAGGGGGACAAGAGACCCAGTACTTC. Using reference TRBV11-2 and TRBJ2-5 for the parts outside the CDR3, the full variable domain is EAGVAQSPRYKIIEKRQSVAFWCNPISGHATLYWYQQILGQGPKLLIQFQNNGVVDDSQLPKDRFSAERLKGVDSTLKIQPAKLEDSAVYLCASRPTGGQETQYFGPGTRLLVL.

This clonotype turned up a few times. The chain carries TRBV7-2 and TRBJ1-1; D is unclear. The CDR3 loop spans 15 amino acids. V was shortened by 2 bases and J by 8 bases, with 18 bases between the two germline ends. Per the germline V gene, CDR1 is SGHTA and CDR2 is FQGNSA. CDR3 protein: CASSLLEPLKGEAFF. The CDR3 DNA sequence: TGTGCCAGCAGCTTACTTGAGCCCTTGAAAGGGGAAGCTTTCTTT.

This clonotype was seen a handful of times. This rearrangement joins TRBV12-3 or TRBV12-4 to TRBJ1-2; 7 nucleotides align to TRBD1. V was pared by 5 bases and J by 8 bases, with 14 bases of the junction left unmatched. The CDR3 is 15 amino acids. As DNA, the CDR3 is TGTGCCAGCAGTACCAGGGGGACTCAACCCCTGGGCTACACCTTC. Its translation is CASSTRGTQPLGYTF.

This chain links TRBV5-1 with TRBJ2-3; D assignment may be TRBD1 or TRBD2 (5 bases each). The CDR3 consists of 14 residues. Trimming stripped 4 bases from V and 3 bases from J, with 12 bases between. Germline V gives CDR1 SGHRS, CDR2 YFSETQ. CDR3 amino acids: CASSPGPGTDTQYF. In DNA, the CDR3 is TGCGCCAGCAGCCCGGGACCGGGGACAGATACGCAGTATTTT.

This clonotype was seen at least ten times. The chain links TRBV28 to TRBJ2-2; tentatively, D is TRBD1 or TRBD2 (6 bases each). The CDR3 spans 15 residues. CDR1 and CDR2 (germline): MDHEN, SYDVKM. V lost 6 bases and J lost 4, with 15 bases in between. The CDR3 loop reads CASSRGQGSTGELFF. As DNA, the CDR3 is TGTGCCAGCAGCCGGGGGCAGGGGAGCACCGGGGAGCTGTTTTTT.

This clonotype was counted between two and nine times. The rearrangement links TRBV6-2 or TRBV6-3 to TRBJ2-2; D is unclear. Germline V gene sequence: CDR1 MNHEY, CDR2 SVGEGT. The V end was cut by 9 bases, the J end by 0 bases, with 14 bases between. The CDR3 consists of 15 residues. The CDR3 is CARVPEAANTGELFF. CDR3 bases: TGTGCCAGAGTCCCAGAGGCCGCGAACACCGGGGAGCTGTTTTTT.

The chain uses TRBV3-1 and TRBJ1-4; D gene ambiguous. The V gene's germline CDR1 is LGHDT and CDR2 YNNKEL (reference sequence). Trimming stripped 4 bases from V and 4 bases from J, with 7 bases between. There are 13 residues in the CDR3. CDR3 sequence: CASSLRLNEKLFF. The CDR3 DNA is TGTGCCAGCAGCCTGCGACTTAATGAAAAACTGTTTTTT.

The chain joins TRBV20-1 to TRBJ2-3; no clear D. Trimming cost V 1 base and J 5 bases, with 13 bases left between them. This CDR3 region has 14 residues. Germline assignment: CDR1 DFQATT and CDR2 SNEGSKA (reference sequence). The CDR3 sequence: CSARVPLLEDTQYF. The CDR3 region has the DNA TGCAGTGCTAGAGTGCCCCTTCTAGAAGATACGCAGTATTTT.